A single sample is the source of the 9 T cell receptor beta chains below, sequenced in a study of cytomegalovirus exposure and HLA in healthy donors. Primers: 60 Vbeta forward and 13 Jbeta reverse. The assay was immunoSEQ multiplex PCR, and TCRdb's table has in-frame clones only and misses some. The sample records approximately 140,000 clones, roughly 79% being singletons. Sample: PBMCs. The receptors come from a male donor in good health and CMV-seronegative.

This sequence joins TRBV11-3 and TRBJ2-3; the D gene is possibly TRBD2 (5 bases). There are 15 residues in the CDR3. The germline CDR1 and CDR2 sequences are SGHNT and YENEEA. V lost 5 bases and J 0 bases, leaving 12 bases between the germline ends. CDR3 loop: CASSAHGLSTDTQYF. In DNA form, the CDR3 reads TGTGCCAGCAGCGCCCATGGACTGAGCACAGATACGCAGTATTTT.

The V gene is TRBV5-4, the J gene TRBJ1-2; TRBD1 might be the D (6 bases). The ends were cut back, 3 bases at V and 4 bases at J, with 16 bases in the middle. Germline assignment: CDR1 SGHNT and CDR2 YYREEE (reference sequence). The CDR3 contains 15 residues. The CDR3 region is CASSSLAGVLYGYTF. In DNA form, the CDR3 reads TGTGCCAGCAGCTCGCTGGCAGGGGTCCTCTATGGCTACACCTTC. The complete variable domain, with remaining parts taken from reference TRBV5-4 and TRBJ1-2, reads ETGVTQSPTHLIKTRGQQVTLRCSSQSGHNTVSWYQQALGQGPQFIFQYYREEENGRGNFPPRFSGLQFPNYSSELNVNALELDDSALYLCASSSLAGVLYGYTFGSGTRLTVV.

The CDR3 nucleotides read TGTGCCTGTATCGTCAAGGGACAGAGAAACTACAATGAGCAGTTCTTC. This encodes CACIVKGQRNYNEQFF. This chain uses TRBV30 with TRBJ2-1, with 7 bases lining up with TRBD1. Losses at the gene ends were 6 bases for V and 3 bases for J; bases not matched to a gene: 14. The length of the CDR3 is 16 residues. In germline, CDR1 is GTSNPN, CDR2 SVGIG (reference sequence).

The CDR3 is CASSIVPTGGNEQFF. The CDR3, as DNA: TGTGCCAGTAGTATAGTCCCAACAGGGGGCAATGAGCAGTTCTTC. This chain connects TRBV19 to TRBJ2-1, with TRBD1 matching 8 bases. Germline V lookup: CDR1 LNHDA, CDR2 SQIVND (reference sequence). The CDR3 has 15 amino acids. V trimming: 1 base; J trimming: 6 bases; junction bases outside the gene matches: 5.

The chain joins TRBV19 to TRBJ2-3, with TRBD2 matching 11 bases. This CDR3 comprises 16 residues. V was clipped by 3 bases and J by 2 bases; unmatched bases: 4. Looked up from germline, CDR1 is LNHDA and CDR2 is SQIVND (reference sequence). The CDR3 sequence: CASSMLAGGITDTQYF. The CDR3, as DNA: TGTGCCAGTAGTATGCTAGCGGGGGGAATCACAGATACGCAGTATTTT. The entire variable domain, with the rest obtained from reference TRBV19 and TRBJ2-3, is as follows: DGGITQSPKYLFRKEGQNVTLSCEQNLNHDAMYWYRQDPGQGLRLIYYSQIVNDFQKGDIAEGYSVSREKKESFPLTVTSAQKNPTAFYLCASSMLAGGITDTQYFGPGTRLTVL.

J is TRBJ2-7 and V is TRBV7-9, with TRBD1 matching over 7 bases. The CDR3 sequence is 15 residues long. The V and J ends lost 5 bases and 1 base, in that order; junction bases with no gene match: 8. CDR1 and CDR2 from the germline V gene are SEHNR and FQNEAQ (reference sequence). The CDR3 sequence: CASSPRQGLSYEQYF. The CDR3 DNA follows: TGTGCCAGCAGCCCTCGACAGGGCCTTTCCTACGAGCAGTACTTC.

V is TRBV4-2 and J is TRBJ2-3; 12 positions match TRBD2. Trimming removed 4 bases from V and 2 bases from J; junction bases left unmatched: 4. CDR1 is LGHNA, CDR2 YNFKEQ, per germline. The CDR3 contains 16 residues. The CDR3 DNA sequence: TGTGCCAGCAGCCTTCGGACTAGCGGGGCCACAGATACGCAGTATTTT. Its translation is CASSLRTSGATDTQYF.

This clone was picked up a small number of times. The V and J genes are TRBV5-1 and TRBJ1-1; possible D gene TRBD1, 6 bases. Between the trimmed V and J ends, which lost 0 bases and 0 bases, there was a span of 6 bases. CDR1 is SGHRS and CDR2 is YFSETQ in the germline V gene. The CDR3 length is 14 residues. CDR3 nucleotides: TGCGCCAGCAGCTTGGACAGGGTGAACACTGAAGCTTTCTTT. Encoded protein: CASSLDRVNTEAFF.

Remarks on this clone: Relative to the germline gene, one junction end is altered; a read error may explain this. The CDR3 region has the DNA TGTGCCACCCGCAGGGGAGTCGGTACCGGGGAGCTGTTTTTT. This gives the protein CATRRGVGTGELFF. The chain recombines TRBV15 with TRBJ2-2, with TRBD1 as a possible D gene (6 bases). This CDR3 region has 14 residues. Per the germline V gene, CDR1 is LNHNV and CDR2 is YYDKDF (reference sequence).